The sequence of this T cell receptor (beta chain) was determined in a study of CXCR3-negative and CXCR3-positive naive CD8 T cells. Overall study: Each library held about 1.5 +/- 0.3 million TRB reads, about 140 million in total.

With respect to this clonotype: Its antigen is not known.

Researchers prepared the TRB cDNA libraries using 5' RACE with UMI labels. TCRdb reprocessed the 5' RACE reads; each CDR3 protein has one entry and no DNA is given. The table lists 60,000 or so distinct CDR3 sequences. Study outcomes and limitations: High diversity, comparable across both naive subsets, contrasted with much lower diversity in memory CD8+ cells. TRBV-TRBJ usage matched between naive CXCR3-negative and CXCR3-positive cells but not between memory cells. Similar levels of surface CD5 were seen between naive subsets; TCR strength was inferred from TRB CDR3 properties.

The CDR3 sequence is 18 residues long. Germline V CDR1 and CDR2: MNHEY, SVGEGT. The sequenced sample consisted of memory CD8+ T cells from blood. The V and J genes are TRBV6-2 or TRBV6-3 and TRBJ2-2; the TRBD2 assignment by TCRdb is unverifiable without DNA. The clonotype comes from a human donor in good health. Some clones in this sample may be carry-over from other donors' samples. CDR3 amino acids: CASSQHDVLAANTGELFF.